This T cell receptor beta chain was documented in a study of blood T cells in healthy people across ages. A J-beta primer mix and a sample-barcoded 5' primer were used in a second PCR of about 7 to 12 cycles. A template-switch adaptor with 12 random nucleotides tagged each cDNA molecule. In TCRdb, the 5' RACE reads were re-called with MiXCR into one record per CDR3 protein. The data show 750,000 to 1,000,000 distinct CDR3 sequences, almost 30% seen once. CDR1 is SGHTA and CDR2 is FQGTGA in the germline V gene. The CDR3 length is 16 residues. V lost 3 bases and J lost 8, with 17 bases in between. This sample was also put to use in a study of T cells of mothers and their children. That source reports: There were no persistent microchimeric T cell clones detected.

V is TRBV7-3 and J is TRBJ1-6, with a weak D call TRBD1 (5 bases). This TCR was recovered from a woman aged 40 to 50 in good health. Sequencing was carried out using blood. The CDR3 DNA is TGTGCCAGCAGCTTGAGTCCCGGGGGGGTGGATTCACCCCTCCACTTT. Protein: CASSLSPGGVDSPLHF.